Below are 20 T cell receptor beta chains sequenced from a single sample in a study of T cells expressing NK-cell markers. TCRdb processed the 5' RACE reads again and assigns one entry to each CDR3 protein, with no DNA. The listing records approximately 420,000 distinct CDR3 sequences. Sequenced material: blood T cells: a sorted CD56 or NKG2C T cell subset, CD4+ or CD8+ T cells, or bulk PBMC T cells (not recorded which). The receptors shown here come from a woman aged 45-60 years in good health.

The rearrangement uses TRBV5-6 and TRBJ1-5; with no DNA, the TCRdb D assignment of TRBD1 cannot be verified. The CDR3 length is 16 residues. Germline V gene sequence: CDR1 SGHDT, CDR2 YYEEEE. This CDR3 reads CASSPGTGASNQPQHF.

V gene TRBV4-1 combines with J gene TRBJ1-1. Per the germline V gene, CDR1 is MGHRA and CDR2 is YSYEKL. The CDR3 extends over 14 amino acids. The CDR3 spells CASSHATANTEAFF.

The V call is TRBV5-5, the J call TRBJ2-6; TCRdb's D call of TRBD1 is untestable without DNA. Germline V gene data show CDR1 as SGHKS and CDR2 as YYEKEE (reference sequence). This CDR3 has 19 amino acids. The CDR3 loop reads CASSLISVPVVSGANVLTF.

The CDR3 protein is CASSQIAGPYEQYF. J is TRBJ2-7 and V is TRBV27; no DNA is available, so the TRBD2 call from TCRdb remains unchecked. CDR1 and CDR2 (germline): MNHEY, SMNVEV (reference sequence). CDR3 length equals 14 residues.

The V call is TRBV20-1, the J call TRBJ2-1; TCRdb calls TRBD2, which cannot be checked without DNA. CDR1 and CDR2 from the germline V gene are DFQATT and SNEGSKA (reference sequence). This CDR3 comprises 14 residues. CDR3 sequence reads: CSARVRTRSNEQFF.

The chain carries TRBV29-1 and TRBJ2-1; there is no DNA to check the TCRdb D call of TRBD1. The CDR3 contains 11 residues. Germline lookup yields CDR1 SQVTM and CDR2 ANQGSEA. The chain's CDR3 is CSASNGQTQFF.

The genes are TRBV6-6 and TRBJ2-1; no DNA is available, so the TRBD1 call from TCRdb remains unchecked. In germline, CDR1 is MNHNY, CDR2 SVGAGI (reference sequence). The CDR3 covers 16 residues. CDR3 loop: CASSSLGTQMANEQFF.

The gene calls are TRBV11-2 and TRBJ1-1. The V gene's germline CDR1 is SGHAT and CDR2 FQNNGV. The CDR3 has 13 amino acids. The CDR3 here is CASSLGWSGEAFF.

V usage is TRBV19 and J usage is TRBJ1-3; checking the TCRdb D call of TRBD1 is not possible without DNA. Germline CDR1 reads LNHDA; CDR2 reads SQIVND (reference sequence). The CDR3 has 15 amino acids. The CDR3: CASNLDSTSGNTIYF. Drawing the rest from reference TRBV19 and TRBJ1-3, the complete variable domain is DGGITQSPKYLFRKEGQNVTLSCEQNLNHDAMYWYRQDPGQGLRLIYYSQIVNDFQKGDIAEGYSVSREKKESFPLTVTSAQKNPTAFYLCASNLDSTSGNTIYFGEGSWLTVV.

CDR3 region: CASSQGRGSRSYNEQFF. The chain is built from TRBV4-1 and TRBJ2-1; no DNA is available, so the TRBD1 call from TCRdb remains unchecked. The CDR3 has 17 amino acids. From germline, CDR1 is MGHRA and CDR2 YSYEKL.

The chain uses TRBV29-1 and TRBJ1-3; as DNA is missing, the TRBD1 call by TCRdb cannot be tested. This CDR3 region has 14 residues. Germline V lookup: CDR1 SQVTM, CDR2 ANQGSEA. Here the CDR3 reads CSVGWGLAGNTIYF.

The CDR3 reads CASSHGTGRETQYF. The chain uses TRBV4-1 and TRBJ2-5; TCRdb lists TRBD1, though no DNA is available to test this call. CDR3 length: 14 residues. The germline V gene has CDR1 MGHRA and CDR2 YSYEKL.

The chain joins TRBV12-3 or TRBV12-4 to TRBJ2-1; the D call from TCRdb, TRBD2, cannot be confirmed without DNA. There are 12 residues in the CDR3. CDR3 residues: CASSLRGLAWFF.

The genes are TRBV29-1 and TRBJ2-1; TCRdb proposes TRBD2, but this gene call is untestable without DNA. CDR1 is SQVTM and CDR2 is ANQGSEA in the germline V gene. The CDR3 sequence is 14 residues long. The CDR3 sequence: CSGRNSGTYNEQFF.

This chain uses TRBV4-1 with TRBJ1-6; absent DNA, TCRdb's TRBD1 call cannot be checked. The CDR3 is 18 amino acids. Germline-derived CDR1 and CDR2 are MGHRA and YSYEKL. This CDR3 is CASSPRDSPVGSNSPLHF.

V is TRBV20-1 and J is TRBJ2-1; TCRdb calls TRBD2, which cannot be checked without DNA. CDR3 length: 16 amino acids. Germline assignment: CDR1 DFQATT and CDR2 SNEGSKA (reference sequence). This CDR3 is CSARDPSGGGVNEQFF.

This chain links TRBV4-1 with TRBJ2-7; there is no DNA to check the TCRdb D call of TRBD1. Germline CDR1 and CDR2: MGHRA and YSYEKL. The CDR3 consists of 15 residues. The CDR3: CASSLLGQGGYEQYF.

The chain recombines TRBV5-1 with TRBJ2-6. The CDR3 covers 16 residues. Germline values: CDR1 SGHRS, CDR2 YFSETQ. CDR3 residues: CASSLSRASGANVLTF.

V is TRBV5-1 and J is TRBJ1-1; TCRdb selects TRBD1, and the lack of DNA leaves this call unchecked. The germline gives CDR1 SGHRS, CDR2 YFSETQ. CDR3 size: 16 residues. CDR3 amino acids: CASSLRELIKNTEAFF.

The chain is built from TRBV12-3 or TRBV12-4 and TRBJ2-5; TCRdb outputs TRBD2, but without DNA this stays unchecked. There are 16 residues in the CDR3. The CDR3 protein is CASSSPRPAVQETQYF.